This record concerns one TCR beta chain sequence. Its antigen is still unknown. A process of 5'RACE template switching, which added a universal primer site and UMIs, was used to make TCR cDNA. TCRdb recomputed calls from the 5' RACE reads with MiXCR, one row per CDR3 protein. The sample lists more than 450,000 distinct CDR3 sequences, 20% to 25% seen once, with about a sixth in the top ten. The sample belongs to a study of T cells after yellow fever vaccination. General study points: Most primary-vaccination clones recurred post-booster (just under 98% CD4, about 90% CD8). A limited proportion of clonotypes was detected within both the CD4 and CD8 compartments. FACS-sorted repertoires might harbor abundant contaminating clonotypes from the bulk population.

The CDR3 sequence is 12 residues long. Germline CDR1 reads GTSNPN; CDR2 reads SVGIG (reference sequence). V was clipped by 0 bases and J by 11 bases; unmatched bases: 6. V and J are TRBV30 and TRBJ1-1, with TRBD1 matching over 7 bases. The starting material was PBMCs, obtained 21 days after the first yellow fever vaccination. The receptor's source is a man younger than 35 who received the YFV17D yellow fever vaccine. The CDR3 DNA is TGTGCCTGGAGTGTACTACAGGGGTTGGCTTTCTTT. It codes for CAWSVLQGLAFF. The complete variable domain, with remaining parts taken from reference TRBV30 and TRBJ1-1, reads SQTIHQWPATLVQPVGSPLSLECTVEGTSNPNLYWYRQAAGRGLQLLFYSVGIGQISSEVPQNLSASRPQDRQFILSSKKLLLSDSGFYLCAWSVLQGLAFFGQGTRLTVV.